One and the same sample provided the 13 T cell receptor beta chains below, sequenced in a study of molecular identifiers for immune sequencing clone quantification. From the PCR reads, TCRdb called clonotypes with MiXCR, one entry per CDR3 protein. The sample records 400,000 to 600,000 distinct CDR3 sequences, around 23% being singletons. Sequencing was done on a sample of naive CD8+ T cells from blood, with Jurkat cell RNA spiked in. Subset indicated: FACS-sorted CD8+CD4-CCR7+CD45RA+ naive T cells. The receptors come from a human donor in good health. Some libraries in this study had Jurkat cell RNA spiked in.

The chain recombines TRBV27 with TRBJ2-7; no definite D call. The CDR3 contains 14 residues. Per the germline V gene, CDR1 is MNHEY and CDR2 is SMNVEV (reference sequence). V was pared by 3 bases and J by 9 bases, with 18 bases between. For the CDR3, the DNA is TGTGCCAGCAGTTTGATACCGGGCCCCCGAGGGCAGTACTTC. The encoded protein is CASSLIPGPRGQYF.

The CDR3 reads CASSYSPTTASTDTQYF. CDR3 DNA sequence: TGTGCCAGCAGTTATTCTCCGACTACTGCTAGCACAGATACGCAGTATTTT. V usage is TRBV6-6 and J usage is TRBJ2-3; a weak D match, TRBD2 (5 bases). The CDR3 covers 17 residues. V gave up 3 bases and J gave up 0 bases, with 16 bases separating them. The germline gives CDR1 MNHNY, CDR2 SVGAGI (reference sequence).

This sequence joins TRBV12-3 or TRBV12-4 and TRBJ2-5; TRBD2 matches 10 bases. The CDR3 has 17 amino acids. V lost 3 bases to trimming and J lost 2 bases; unmatched junction nucleotides: 9. CDR3 sequence reads: CASSFERGGRGQETQYF. For the CDR3, the DNA is TGTGCCAGCAGTTTCGAGCGGGGGGGCCGGGGACAAGAGACCCAGTACTTC.

This clonotype showed up many times. The rearrangement uses TRBV29-1 and TRBJ1-5; a weak D match, TRBD1 (5 bases). V lost 6 bases to trimming and J lost 5 bases, with 17 bases between them. CDR1 is SQVTM, CDR2 ANQGSEA, per germline. The CDR3 totals 14 residues. CDR3 sequence reads: CSVADGGSYQPQHF. Here the CDR3 DNA reads TGCAGCGTGGCCGATGGGGGGTCCTATCAGCCCCAGCATTTT.

Only a few counts were recorded for this clonotype. The V gene is TRBV9, the J gene TRBJ1-6; 7 bases agree with TRBD1. The V gene's germline CDR1 is SGDLS and CDR2 YYNGEE. J was trimmed by 9 bases and V by 0 bases; bases with no gene match: 15. The CDR3 length is 18 residues. CDR3 sequence: CASSVARQQGQFGSPLHF. As DNA, the CDR3 is TGTGCCAGCAGCGTAGCCCGGCAGCAGGGACAGTTCGGTTCACCCCTCCACTTT.

Of note for this clonotype: A much larger clone lies a single base off, so this may be a read error. The chain carries TRBV4-1 and TRBJ1-2, with 8 bases lining up with TRBD1. The J segment lost 7 bases and the V segment lost 0 bases, leaving 4 bases of the junction unmatched. The length of the CDR3 is 14 residues. Germline CDR1 and CDR2: MGHRA and YSYEKL. The CDR3 DNA reads as TGCGCCAGCAGCCAAGATACAGGGGGATGTGGCTACACCTTC. Its protein is CASSQDTGGCGYTF.

In its sample, this clonotype was seen many times. CDR3 in amino acids: CASTLQGRDEQYF. The CDR3 DNA is TGTGCCAGCACCTTACAGGGGAGGGACGAGCAGTACTTC. The V and J genes are TRBV6-6 and TRBJ2-7; the D call may be TRBD1 or TRBD2 (7 bases each). Trimming pared 7 bases from V and 5 bases from J, leaving 15 bases between. CDR1 and CDR2 (germline): MNHNY, SVGAGI (reference sequence). There are 13 residues in the CDR3.

Notes on this clonotype: Its ends do not fully match the called genes, so a read error is possible. The chain links TRBV29-1 to TRBJ1-4; D call uncertain. From germline, CDR1 is SQVTM and CDR2 ANQGSEA. The CDR3 is 14 amino acids. The DNA of the CDR3 is TGCAGCGTTACCGCAGCTTCATCTAATGAATTACTGTTATTT. This gives the protein CSVTAASSNELLLF.

The V gene is TRBV7-9, the J gene TRBJ2-1; perhaps TRBD1 as D (6 bases). Deletions cut 4 bases from V and 7 bases from J, with 11 bases between. The CDR3 is 13 amino acids. In germline, CDR1 is SEHNR, CDR2 FQNEAQ (reference sequence). DNA for the CDR3: TGTGCCAGCAGCTCAGGGGTGGAGAATGAGCAGTTCTTC. This gives the protein CASSSGVENEQFF.

The V and J genes are TRBV6-6 and TRBJ2-7, with TRBD2 matching over 9 bases. Germline V gene data show CDR1 as MNHNY and CDR2 as SVGAGI (reference sequence). V lost 5 bases and J lost 0; bases outside the gene matches: 8. The CDR3 is 16 amino acids. The CDR3 DNA reads TGTGCCAGCAGTCCTTTTCTAGCGGGGAGCTCCTACGAGCAGTACTTC. This translates into CASSPFLAGSSYEQYF.

The CDR3 reads CASSITGVTNEKLFF. The CDR3, as DNA: TGTGCCAGTAGTATCACCGGGGTAACTAATGAAAAACTGTTTTTT. The chain carries TRBV19 and TRBJ1-4; D is unclear. The CDR3 has 15 residues. From germline, CDR1 is LNHDA and CDR2 SQIVND (reference sequence). V shed 3 bases and J shed 1 base, with 9 bases lying between them.

The gene calls are TRBV7-9 and TRBJ2-7, with a possible D match to TRBD1 (6 bases). This CDR3 spans 16 amino acids. CDR1 SEHNR and CDR2 FQNEAQ come from the germline V gene (reference sequence). V gave up 1 base and J gave up 0 bases, with 13 bases separating them. The CDR3 loop is CASSLVGRGNSYEQYF. The CDR3 DNA reads as TGTGCCAGCAGCTTAGTGGGCAGGGGCAACTCCTACGAGCAGTACTTC.

The chain couples TRBV27 to TRBJ2-7, with unresolved D. The CDR3 spans 14 residues. Trimming cost V 3 bases and J 3 bases, with 12 bases left between them. Germline lookup yields CDR1 MNHEY and CDR2 SMNVEV (reference sequence). Here the CDR3 DNA reads TGTGCCAGCAGTTTTTTGGGCACCGACTACGAGCAGTACTTC. It encodes CASSFLGTDYEQYF.